The present T cell receptor (beta chain) was sequenced within a study of blood T cells in healthy people across ages. General observations from the study: Naive CD4+ cell counts and diversity both ran higher in long-lived than in aged donors.

CDR3 length: 15 residues. V trimming: 3 bases; J trimming: 3 bases; junction bases outside the gene matches: 6. Germline V gives CDR1 SEHNR, CDR2 FQNEAQ (reference sequence). This clonotype came up many times. Its antigen is as yet unknown. A second PCR, run for roughly 7 to 12 cycles, used a sample-barcoded 5' primer plus a J-beta primer mix. There were at least 2.5 million CDR3-containing paired-end reads obtained from each sample. Via MiXCR, TCRdb re-called the 5' RACE reads, giving one row per CDR3 protein. Of 910,000 or so distinct CDR3 sequences in the sample, just over 50% were seen once. Sample donors were healthy Caucasian individuals that came from Russia, aged 6 to 90.

This receptor was obtained from a woman aged 60-70 years in good health. The chain is built from TRBV7-9 and TRBJ2-3; 7 nucleotides align to TRBD2. Sequences were obtained from blood. The CDR3 is CASSLAALATDTQYF. In DNA form, the CDR3 reads TGTGCCAGCAGCTTGGCCGCACTAGCGACAGATACGCAGTATTTT.